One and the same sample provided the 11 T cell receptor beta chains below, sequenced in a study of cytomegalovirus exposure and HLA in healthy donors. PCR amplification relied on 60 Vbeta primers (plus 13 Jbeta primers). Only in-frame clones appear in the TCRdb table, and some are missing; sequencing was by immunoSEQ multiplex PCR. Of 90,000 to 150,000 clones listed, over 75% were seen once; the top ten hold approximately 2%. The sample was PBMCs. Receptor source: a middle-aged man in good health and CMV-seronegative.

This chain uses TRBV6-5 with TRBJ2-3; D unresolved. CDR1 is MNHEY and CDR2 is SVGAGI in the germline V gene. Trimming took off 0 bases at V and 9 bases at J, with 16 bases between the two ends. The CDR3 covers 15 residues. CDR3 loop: CASSYSIDLVGTQYF. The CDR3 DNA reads TGTGCCAGCAGTTACTCGATAGACCTAGTAGGCACGCAGTATTTT.

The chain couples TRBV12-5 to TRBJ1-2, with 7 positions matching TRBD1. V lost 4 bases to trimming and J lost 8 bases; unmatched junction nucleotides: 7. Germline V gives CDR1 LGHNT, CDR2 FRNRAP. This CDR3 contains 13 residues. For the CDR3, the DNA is TGTGCTAGTGGTTCCGGACAGGTACGGGGCTACACCTTC. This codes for CASGSGQVRGYTF.

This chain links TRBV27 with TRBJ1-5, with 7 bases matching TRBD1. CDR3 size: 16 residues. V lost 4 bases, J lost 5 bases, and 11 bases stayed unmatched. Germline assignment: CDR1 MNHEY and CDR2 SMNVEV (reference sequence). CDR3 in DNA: TGTGCCAGCAGTTCAGGGACAGCCAGACGGGATCAGCCCCAGCATTTT. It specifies CASSSGTARRDQPQHF.

The CDR3 region has the DNA TGTGCCAGTAGTATAATGGGGACAGGAATGAACACTGAAGCTTTCTTT. This translates into CASSIMGTGMNTEAFF. This chain uses TRBV19 with TRBJ1-1; 8 bases match TRBD1. V dropped 2 bases and J dropped 0; count of bases not matched to a gene: 5. Germline V gene data show CDR1 as LNHDA and CDR2 as SQIVND (reference sequence). The CDR3 is 16 amino acids.

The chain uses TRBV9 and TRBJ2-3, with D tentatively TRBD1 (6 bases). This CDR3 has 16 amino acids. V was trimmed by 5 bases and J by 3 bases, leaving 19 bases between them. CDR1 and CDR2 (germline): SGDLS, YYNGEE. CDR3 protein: CASSATWGQGTDTQYF. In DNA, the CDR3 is TGTGCCAGCAGTGCCACGTGGGGGCAGGGGACAGATACGCAGTATTTT. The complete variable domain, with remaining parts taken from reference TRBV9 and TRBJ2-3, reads DSGVTQTPKHLITATGQRVTLRCSPRSGDLSVYWYQQSLDQGLQFLIQYYNGEERAKGNILERFSAQQFPDLHSELNLSSLELGDSALYFCASSATWGQGTDTQYFGPGTRLTVL.

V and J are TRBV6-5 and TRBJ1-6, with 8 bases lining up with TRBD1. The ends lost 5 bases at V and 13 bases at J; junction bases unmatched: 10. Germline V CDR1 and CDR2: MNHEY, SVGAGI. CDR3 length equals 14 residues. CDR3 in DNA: TGTGCCAGCAGTCCCGGGACAGGAAGAGGGCCCCTCCACTTT. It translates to CASSPGTGRGPLHF.

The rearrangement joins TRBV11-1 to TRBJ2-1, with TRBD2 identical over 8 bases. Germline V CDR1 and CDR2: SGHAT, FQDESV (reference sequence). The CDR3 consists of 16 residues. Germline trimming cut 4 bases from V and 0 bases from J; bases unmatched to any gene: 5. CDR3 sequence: CASSSQRGSSYNEQFF. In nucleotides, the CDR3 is TGTGCCAGCAGCTCCCAGCGGGGGAGCTCCTACAATGAGCAGTTCTTC.

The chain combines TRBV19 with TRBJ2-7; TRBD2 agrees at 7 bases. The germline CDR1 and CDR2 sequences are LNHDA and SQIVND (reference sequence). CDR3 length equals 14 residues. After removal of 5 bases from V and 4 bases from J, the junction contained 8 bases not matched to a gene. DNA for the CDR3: TGTGCCAGTAGTTTAAGCGGGAAGGAGTACGAGCAGTACTTC. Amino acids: CASSLSGKEYEQYF. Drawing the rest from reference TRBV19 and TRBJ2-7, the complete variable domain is DGGITQSPKYLFRKEGQNVTLSCEQNLNHDAMYWYRQDPGQGLRLIYYSQIVNDFQKGDIAEGYSVSREKKESFPLTVTSAQKNPTAFYLCASSLSGKEYEQYFGPGTRLTVT.

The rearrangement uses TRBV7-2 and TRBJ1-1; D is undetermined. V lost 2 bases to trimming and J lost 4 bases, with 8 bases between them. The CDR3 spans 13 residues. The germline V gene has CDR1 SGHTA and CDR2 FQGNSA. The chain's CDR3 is CASSLNSRTEAFF. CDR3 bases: TGTGCCAGCAGCTTAAACAGTCGCACTGAAGCTTTCTTT.

Here the CDR3 DNA reads TGTGCCTGGAGGGGACAGGGTTCGAGGGAGACCCAGTACTTC. It codes for CAWRGQGSRETQYF. This chain joins TRBV30 and TRBJ2-5; 9 bases align to TRBD1. Germline V gene lookup returns CDR1 GTSNPN and CDR2 SVGIG (reference sequence). The CDR3 spans 14 residues. V lost 3 bases to trimming and J lost 5 bases; unmatched junction nucleotides: 7.

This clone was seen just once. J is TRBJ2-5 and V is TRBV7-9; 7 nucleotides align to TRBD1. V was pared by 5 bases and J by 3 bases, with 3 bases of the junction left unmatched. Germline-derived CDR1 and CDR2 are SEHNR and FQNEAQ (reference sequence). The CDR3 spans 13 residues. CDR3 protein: CASSRTGEETQYF. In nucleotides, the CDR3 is TGTGCCAGCAGCCGAACAGGGGAAGAGACCCAGTACTTC.